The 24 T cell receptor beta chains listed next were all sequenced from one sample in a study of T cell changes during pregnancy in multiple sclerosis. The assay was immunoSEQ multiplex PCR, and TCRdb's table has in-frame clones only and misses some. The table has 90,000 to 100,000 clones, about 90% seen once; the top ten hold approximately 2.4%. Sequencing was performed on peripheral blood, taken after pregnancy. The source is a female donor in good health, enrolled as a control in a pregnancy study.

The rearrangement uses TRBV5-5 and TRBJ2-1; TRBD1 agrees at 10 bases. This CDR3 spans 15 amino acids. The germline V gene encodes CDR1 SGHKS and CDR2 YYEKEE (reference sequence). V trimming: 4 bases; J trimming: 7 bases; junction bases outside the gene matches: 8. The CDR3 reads CASSAGQGGWNEQFF. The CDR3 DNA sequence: TGTGCCAGCAGCGCCGGACAGGGGGGATGGAATGAGCAGTTCTTC.

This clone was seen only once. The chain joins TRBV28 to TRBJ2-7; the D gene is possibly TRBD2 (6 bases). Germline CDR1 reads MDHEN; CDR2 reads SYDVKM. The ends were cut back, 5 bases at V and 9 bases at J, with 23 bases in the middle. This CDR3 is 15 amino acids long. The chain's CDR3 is CASSPHWIPREWQYF. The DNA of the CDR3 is TGTGCCAGCAGTCCCCACTGGATCCCCCGGGAGTGGCAGTACTTC. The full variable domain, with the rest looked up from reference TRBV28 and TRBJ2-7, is DVKVTQSSRYLVKRTGEKVFLECVQDMDHENMFWYRQDPGLGLRLIYFSYDVKMKEKGDIPEGYSVSREKKERFSLILESASTNQTSMYLCASSPHWIPREWQYFGPGTRLTVT.

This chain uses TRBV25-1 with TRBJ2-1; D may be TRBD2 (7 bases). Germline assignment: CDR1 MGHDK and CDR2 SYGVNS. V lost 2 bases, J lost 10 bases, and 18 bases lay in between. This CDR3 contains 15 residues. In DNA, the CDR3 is TGTGCCAGCAGTGAACTATGGGAGGGGGAATGGGAGCAGTTCTTC. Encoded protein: CASSELWEGEWEQFF.

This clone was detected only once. The CDR3 spells CASRGTGSNSPLHF. In nucleotides, the CDR3 is TGTGCCAGCAGGGGGACAGGGAGCAATTCACCCCTCCACTTT. The chain combines TRBV6-5 with TRBJ1-6, with 9 bases that match TRBD1. The CDR3 contains 14 residues. Germline V gene lookup returns CDR1 MNHEY and CDR2 SVGAGI. Losses at the gene ends were 6 bases for V and 7 bases for J; bases not matched to a gene: 4.

In DNA form, the CDR3 reads TGTGCCAGCAGCGTAAAGGAGCGGGGTGCGGATACGCAGTATTTT. Its translation: CASSVKERGADTQYF. V usage is TRBV9 and J usage is TRBJ2-3; 7 bases map to TRBD2. The CDR3 is made up of 15 amino acids. Germline V gene lookup returns CDR1 SGDLS and CDR2 YYNGEE. The V gene end was trimmed by 1 base and the J gene end by 6 bases; junction bases not matched to a gene: 8.

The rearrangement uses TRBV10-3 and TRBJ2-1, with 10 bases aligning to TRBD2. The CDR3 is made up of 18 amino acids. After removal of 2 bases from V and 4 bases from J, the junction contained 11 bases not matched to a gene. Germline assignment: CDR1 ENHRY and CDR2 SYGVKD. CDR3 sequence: CAISEVRASGSRYNEQFF. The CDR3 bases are TGTGCCATCAGTGAGGTTCGGGCTAGCGGGAGTAGGTACAATGAGCAGTTCTTC.

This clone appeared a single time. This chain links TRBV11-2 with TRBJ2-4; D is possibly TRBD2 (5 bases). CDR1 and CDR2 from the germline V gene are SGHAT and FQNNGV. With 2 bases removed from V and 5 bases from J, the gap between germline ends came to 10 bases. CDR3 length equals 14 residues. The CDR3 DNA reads TGTGCCAGCAGCTTATCGAGGGCCGAAAACATTCAGTACTTC. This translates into CASSLSRAENIQYF.

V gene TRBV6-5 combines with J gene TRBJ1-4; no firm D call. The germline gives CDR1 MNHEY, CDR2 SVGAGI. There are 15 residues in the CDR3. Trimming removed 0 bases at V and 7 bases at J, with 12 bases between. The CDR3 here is CASSYSPGRGEKLFF. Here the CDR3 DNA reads TGTGCCAGCAGTTACTCGCCAGGCCGGGGTGAAAAACTGTTTTTT.

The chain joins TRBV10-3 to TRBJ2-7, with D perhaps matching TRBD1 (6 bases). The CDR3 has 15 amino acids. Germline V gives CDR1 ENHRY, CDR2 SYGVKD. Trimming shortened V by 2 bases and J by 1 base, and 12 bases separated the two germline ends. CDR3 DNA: TGTGCCATCAGTGAGCACAGGGCCCTTTCCTACGAGCAGTACTTC. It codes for CAISEHRALSYEQYF.

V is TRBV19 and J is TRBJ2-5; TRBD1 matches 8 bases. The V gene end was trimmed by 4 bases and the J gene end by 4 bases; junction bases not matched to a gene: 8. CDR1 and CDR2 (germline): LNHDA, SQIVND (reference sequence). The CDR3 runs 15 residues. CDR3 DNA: TGTGCCAGTAGTACACCTCCAGGGGGCGGAGAGACCCAGTACTTC. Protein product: CASSTPPGGGETQYF.

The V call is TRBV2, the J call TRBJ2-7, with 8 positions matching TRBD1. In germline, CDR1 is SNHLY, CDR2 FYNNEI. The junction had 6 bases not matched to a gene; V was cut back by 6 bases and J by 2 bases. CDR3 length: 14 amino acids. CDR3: CASRTGTGPYEQYF. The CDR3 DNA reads TGTGCCAGCAGAACCGGGACAGGCCCCTACGAGCAGTACTTC. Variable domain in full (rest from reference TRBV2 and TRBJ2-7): EPEVTQTPSHQVTQMGQEVILRCVPISNHLYFYWYRQILGQKVEFLVSFYNNEISEKSEIFDDQFSVERPDGSNFTLKIRSTKLEDSAMYFCASRTGTGPYEQYFGPGTRLTVT.

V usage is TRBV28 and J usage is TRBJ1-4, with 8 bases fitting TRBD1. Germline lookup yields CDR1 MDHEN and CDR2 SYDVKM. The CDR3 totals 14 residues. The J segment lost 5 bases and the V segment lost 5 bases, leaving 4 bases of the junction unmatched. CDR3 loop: CASSRTGRNEKLFF. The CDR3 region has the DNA TGTGCCAGCAGTCGGACAGGGAGGAATGAAAAACTGTTTTTT. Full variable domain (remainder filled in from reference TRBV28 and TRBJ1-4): DVKVTQSSRYLVKRTGEKVFLECVQDMDHENMFWYRQDPGLGLRLIYFSYDVKMKEKGDIPEGYSVSREKKERFSLILESASTNQTSMYLCASSRTGRNEKLFFGSGTQLSVL.

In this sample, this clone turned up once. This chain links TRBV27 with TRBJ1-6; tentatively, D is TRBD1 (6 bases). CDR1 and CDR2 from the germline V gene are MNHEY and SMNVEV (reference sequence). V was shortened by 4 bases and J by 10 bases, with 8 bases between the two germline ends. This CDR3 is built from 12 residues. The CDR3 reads CASSWQGSPLHF. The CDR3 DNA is TGTGCCAGCAGTTGGCAGGGGTCACCCCTCCACTTT.

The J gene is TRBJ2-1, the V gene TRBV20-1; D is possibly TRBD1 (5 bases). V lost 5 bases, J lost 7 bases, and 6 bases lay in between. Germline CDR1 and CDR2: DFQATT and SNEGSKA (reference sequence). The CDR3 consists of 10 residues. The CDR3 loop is CSAYRNEQFF. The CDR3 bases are TGCAGTGCTTACAGGAATGAGCAGTTCTTC.

The CDR3 loop is CASSELAGGTKNIQYF. CDR3 coding DNA: TGTGCCAGCAGTGAGCTAGCGGGGGGTACCAAAAACATTCAGTACTTC. The genes are TRBV2 and TRBJ2-4; 11 nucleotides agree with TRBD2. This CDR3 is 16 amino acids long. Germline loops: CDR1 SNHLY, CDR2 FYNNEI. Trimming cost V 3 bases and J 2 bases; bases outside gene matches: 3.

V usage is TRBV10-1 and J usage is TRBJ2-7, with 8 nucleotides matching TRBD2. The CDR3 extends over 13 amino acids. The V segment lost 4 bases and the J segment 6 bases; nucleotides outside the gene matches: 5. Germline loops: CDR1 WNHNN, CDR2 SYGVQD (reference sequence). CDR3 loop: CASSVAGTAEQYF. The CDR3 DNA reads TGCGCCAGCAGTGTAGCGGGGACCGCCGAGCAGTACTTC.

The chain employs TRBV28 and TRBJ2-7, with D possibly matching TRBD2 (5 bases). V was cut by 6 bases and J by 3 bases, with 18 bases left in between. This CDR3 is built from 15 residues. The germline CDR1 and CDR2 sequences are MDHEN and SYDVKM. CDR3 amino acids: CASRPRPGISYEQYF. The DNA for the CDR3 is TGTGCCAGCAGACCCCGACCGGGAATAAGCTACGAGCAGTACTTC.

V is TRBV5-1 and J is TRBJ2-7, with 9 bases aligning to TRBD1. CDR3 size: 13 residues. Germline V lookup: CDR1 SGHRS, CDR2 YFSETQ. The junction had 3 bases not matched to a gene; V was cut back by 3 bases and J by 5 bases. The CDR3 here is CASSSGQGHEQYF. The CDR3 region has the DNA TGCGCCAGCAGCTCGGGACAGGGCCACGAGCAGTACTTC.

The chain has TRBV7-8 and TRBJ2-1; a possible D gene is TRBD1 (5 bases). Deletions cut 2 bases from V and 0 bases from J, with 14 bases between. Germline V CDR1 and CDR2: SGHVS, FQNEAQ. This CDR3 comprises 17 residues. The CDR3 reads CASSLRGPGSSYNEQFF. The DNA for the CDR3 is TGTGCCAGCAGCTTAAGGGGTCCAGGATCCTCCTACAATGAGCAGTTCTTC.

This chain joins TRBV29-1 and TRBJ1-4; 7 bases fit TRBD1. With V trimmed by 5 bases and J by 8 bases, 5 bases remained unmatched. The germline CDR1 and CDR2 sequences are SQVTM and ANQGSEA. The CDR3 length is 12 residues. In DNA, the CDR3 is TGCAGCGTTACCCAGGACAGGGAAAAACTGTTTTTT. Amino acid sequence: CSVTQDREKLFF.

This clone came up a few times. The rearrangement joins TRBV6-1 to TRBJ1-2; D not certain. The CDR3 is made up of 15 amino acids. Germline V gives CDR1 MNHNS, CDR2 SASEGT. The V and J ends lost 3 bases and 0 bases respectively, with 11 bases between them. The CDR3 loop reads CASSETLQANYGYTF. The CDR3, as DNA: TGTGCCAGCAGTGAGACACTCCAAGCTAACTATGGCTACACCTTC.

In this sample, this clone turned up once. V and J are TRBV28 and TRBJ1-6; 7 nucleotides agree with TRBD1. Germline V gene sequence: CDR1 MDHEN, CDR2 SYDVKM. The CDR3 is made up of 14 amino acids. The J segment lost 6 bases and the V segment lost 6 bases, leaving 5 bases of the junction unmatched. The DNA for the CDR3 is TGTGCCAGCAGATATGGGACAGTTAATTCACCCCTCCACTTT. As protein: CASRYGTVNSPLHF.

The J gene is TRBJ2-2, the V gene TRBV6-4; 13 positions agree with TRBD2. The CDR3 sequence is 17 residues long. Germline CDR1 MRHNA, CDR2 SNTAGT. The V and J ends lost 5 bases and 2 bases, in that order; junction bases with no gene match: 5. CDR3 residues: CASSRTSGGPNTGELFF. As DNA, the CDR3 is TGTGCCAGCAGTCGGACTAGCGGGGGTCCCAACACCGGGGAGCTGTTTTTT.

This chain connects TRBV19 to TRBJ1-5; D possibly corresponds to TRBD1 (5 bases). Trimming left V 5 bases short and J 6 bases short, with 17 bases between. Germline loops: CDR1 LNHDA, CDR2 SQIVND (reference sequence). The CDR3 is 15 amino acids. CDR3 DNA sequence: TGTGCCAGTAGTCCATTCGGGGGGGAGGTTCAGCCCCAGCATTTT. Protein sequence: CASSPFGGEVQPQHF.